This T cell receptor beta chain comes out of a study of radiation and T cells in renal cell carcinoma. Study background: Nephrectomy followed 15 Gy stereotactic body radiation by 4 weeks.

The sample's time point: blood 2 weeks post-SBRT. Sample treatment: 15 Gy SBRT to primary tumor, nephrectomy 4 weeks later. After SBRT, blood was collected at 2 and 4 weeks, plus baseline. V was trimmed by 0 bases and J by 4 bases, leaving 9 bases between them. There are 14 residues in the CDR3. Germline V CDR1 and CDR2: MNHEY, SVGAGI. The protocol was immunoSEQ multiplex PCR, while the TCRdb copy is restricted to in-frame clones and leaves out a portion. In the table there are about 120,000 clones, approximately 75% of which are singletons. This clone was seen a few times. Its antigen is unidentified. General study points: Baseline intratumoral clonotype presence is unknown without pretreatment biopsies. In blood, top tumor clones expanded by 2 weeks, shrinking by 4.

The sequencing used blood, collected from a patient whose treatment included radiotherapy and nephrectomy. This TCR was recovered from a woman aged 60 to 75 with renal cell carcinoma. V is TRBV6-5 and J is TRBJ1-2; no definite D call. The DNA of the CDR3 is TGTGCCAGCAGTTACTCTCCAGCCGTCTATGGCTACACCTTC. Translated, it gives CASSYSPAVYGYTF.